This T cell receptor (beta chain) derives from a study of blood T cell repertoires in COVID-19. Study background: From the United States, Italy and Spain came samples of acute and convalescent COVID-19. PBMCs, B-cell-depleted T cells, or T cells were the source of the cDNA or gDNA that made up the material.

Original analysis: Nucleated cell counts were estimated from reference gene primer amplification. Assay used: immunoSEQ multiplex PCR; TCRdb lists only in-frame clones, some missing. Clone size and the V and J calls come from that table; the DNA yielded D and trimming. This sample has about 170,000 clones, with approximately 83% found just once. Specimen: peripheral blood. This TCR was recovered from a woman of 80 years or more with active or convalescent COVID-19.

CDR3 in amino acids: CASSPGPSTNEKLFF. The CDR3 region has the DNA TGTGCCAGCAGCCCAGGCCCCTCAACTAATGAAAAACTGTTTTTT. The chain joins TRBV7-9 to TRBJ1-4; D not certain. This CDR3 has 15 residues. V lost 5 bases, J lost 0 bases, and 10 bases lay in between. CDR1 and CDR2 from the germline V gene are SEHNR and FQNEAQ (reference sequence). The variable domain in full, with the rest retrieved from reference TRBV7-9 and TRBJ1-4, is DTGVSQNPRHKITKRGQNVTFRCDPISEHNRLYWYRQTLGQGPEFLTYFQNEAQLEKSRLLSDRFSAERPKGSFSTLEIQRTEQGDSAMYLCASSPGPSTNEKLFFGSGTQLSVL.